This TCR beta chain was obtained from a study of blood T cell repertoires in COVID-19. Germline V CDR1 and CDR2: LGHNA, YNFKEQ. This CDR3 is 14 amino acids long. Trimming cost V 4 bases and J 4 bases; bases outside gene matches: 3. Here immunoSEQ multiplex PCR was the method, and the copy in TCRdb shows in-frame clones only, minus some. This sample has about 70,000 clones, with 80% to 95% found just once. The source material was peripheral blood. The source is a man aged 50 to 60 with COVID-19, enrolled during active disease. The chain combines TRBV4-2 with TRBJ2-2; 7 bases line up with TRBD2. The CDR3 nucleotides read TGTGCCAGCAGCCGGCCGGGAGGCACCGGGGAGCTGTTTTTT. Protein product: CASSRPGGTGELFF.